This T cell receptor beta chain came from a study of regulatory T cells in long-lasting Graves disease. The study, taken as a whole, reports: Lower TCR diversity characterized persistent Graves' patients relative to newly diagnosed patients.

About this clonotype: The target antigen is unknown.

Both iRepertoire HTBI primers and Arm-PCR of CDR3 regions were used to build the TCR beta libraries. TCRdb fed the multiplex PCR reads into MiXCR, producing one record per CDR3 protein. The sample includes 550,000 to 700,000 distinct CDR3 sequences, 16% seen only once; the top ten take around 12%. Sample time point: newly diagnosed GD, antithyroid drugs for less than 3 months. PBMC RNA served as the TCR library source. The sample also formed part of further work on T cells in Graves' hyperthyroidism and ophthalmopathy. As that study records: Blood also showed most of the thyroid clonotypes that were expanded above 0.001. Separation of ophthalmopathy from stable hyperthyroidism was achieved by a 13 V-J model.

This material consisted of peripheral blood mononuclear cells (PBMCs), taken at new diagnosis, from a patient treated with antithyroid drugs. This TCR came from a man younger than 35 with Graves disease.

The CDR3 DNA reads as TGTGCCAGCAGCTCAACGACTTCCTACAATGAGCAGTTCTTC. Amino acids: CASSSTTSYNEQFF. The genes are TRBV11-1 and TRBJ2-1; D ambiguous. The ends were cut back, 4 bases at V and 1 base at J, with 8 bases in the middle. Germline CDR1 reads SGHAT; CDR2 reads FQDESV (reference sequence). The CDR3 is 14 amino acids.